Below, 24 T cell receptor beta chains from the same sample are listed, as sequenced in a study of blood T cell repertoires in COVID-19. TCRdb's table, derived via immunoSEQ multiplex PCR, lists solely in-frame clones and lacks some. The sample lists approximately 300,000 clones, about nine tenths occurring once. The source material was PBMCs or T cells enriched from blood (not recorded which). The source is a man aged 60-69 years who had recovered from COVID-19.

J is TRBJ1-5 and V is TRBV9; 7 positions agree with TRBD1. The CDR3 sequence is 15 residues long. Losses at the gene ends were 4 bases for V and 3 bases for J; bases not matched to a gene: 7. Germline V gene sequence: CDR1 SGDLS, CDR2 YYNGEE. In DNA form, the CDR3 reads TGTGCCAGCAGCCCCAGCGGACAGGTCAATCAGCCCCAGCATTTT. This sequence encodes CASSPSGQVNQPQHF.

The chain combines TRBV3-1 (or the pseudogene TRBV3-2) with TRBJ2-1, with 12 bases identical to TRBD2. The CDR3 runs 15 residues. The junction had 2 bases not matched to a gene; V was cut back by 4 bases and J by 4 bases. Germline-derived CDR1 and CDR2 are LGHDT and YNNKEL (reference sequence). The CDR3 here is CASSLGLAGYNEQFF. CDR3 DNA: TGTGCCAGCAGCCTCGGACTAGCGGGATACAATGAGCAGTTCTTC.

This clone appeared once. The J gene is TRBJ1-1, the V gene TRBV24-1; perhaps TRBD1 as D (6 bases). V dropped 0 bases and J dropped 10 bases, with 14 bases sitting between them. CDR3 length: 14 amino acids. Germline V gives CDR1 KGHDR, CDR2 SFDVKD. CDR3 sequence (DNA): TGTGCCACCAGTGATTTGCCACAGGGTTCTGGAGCTTTCTTT. Translated: CATSDLPQGSGAFF.

This chain joins TRBV3-1 (or the pseudogene TRBV3-2) and TRBJ2-1, with 11 nucleotides matching TRBD2. Germline V CDR1 and CDR2: LGHDT, YNNKEL (reference sequence). This CDR3 is 15 amino acids long. Trimming at V came to 4 bases and at J to 8 bases, leaving 7 bases not matched to a gene. The DNA for the CDR3 is TGTGCCAGCAGCCCGGGGACTAGCGGTGGGGATGAGCAGTTCTTC. This sequence encodes CASSPGTSGGDEQFF.

V and J are TRBV28 and TRBJ2-3; weak D call: TRBD1 (6 bases). Trimming removed 3 bases at V and 0 bases at J, with 16 bases between. Germline assignment: CDR1 MDHEN and CDR2 SYDVKM. The CDR3 extends over 17 amino acids. This chain's CDR3 is CASSFTTGRSSTDTQYF. The CDR3 nucleotides read TGTGCCAGCAGTTTTACAACAGGGAGATCGAGCACAGATACGCAGTATTTT.

The chain has TRBV25-1 and TRBJ2-7, with 8 positions matching TRBD1. Germline V gene data show CDR1 as MGHDK and CDR2 as SYGVNS. The CDR3 sequence is 14 residues long. The V and J ends lost 4 bases and 4 bases, in that order; junction bases with no gene match: 6. In nucleotides, the CDR3 is TGTGCCAGCAGTGGTCAGGGGGCTTTGTACGAGCAGTACTTC. Its protein product is CASSGQGALYEQYF.

J is TRBJ2-7 and V is TRBV15; 9 positions agree with TRBD1. The germline gives CDR1 LNHNV, CDR2 YYDKDF (reference sequence). This CDR3 is built from 15 residues. J was trimmed by 3 bases and V by 1 base; bases with no gene match: 4. In DNA, the CDR3 is TGTGCCACCAGCAGAGGACTGGGACAGGGCTACGAGCAGTACTTC. Residues: CATSRGLGQGYEQYF. Full variable domain (outside the CDR3, taken from reference TRBV15 and TRBJ2-7): DAMVIQNPRYQVTQFGKPVTLSCSQTLNHNVMYWYQQKSSQAPKLLFHYYDKDFNNEADTPDNFQSRRPNTSFCFLDIRSPGLGDTAMYLCATSRGLGQGYEQYFGPGTRLTVT.

This chain connects TRBV11-3 to TRBJ2-5; weak D call: TRBD2 (6 bases). In germline, CDR1 is SGHNT, CDR2 YENEEA. The CDR3 length is 16 residues. Trimming took off 5 bases at V and 5 bases at J, with 21 bases between the two ends. The CDR3 nucleotides read TGTGCCAGCAGCGAAGGGCGTTTGGAGGGGCCCGAGACCCAGTACTTC. It encodes CASSEGRLEGPETQYF.

In DNA form, the CDR3 reads TGTGCCACCCGAGGACAGGAGAAACTGTTTTTT. Translation: CATRGQEKLFF. The V call is TRBV24-1, the J call TRBJ1-4, with TRBD1 matching 7 bases. Germline lookup yields CDR1 KGHDR and CDR2 SFDVKD. CDR3 length: 11 residues. After removal of 9 bases from V and 11 bases from J, the junction contained 5 bases not matched to a gene.

This clone was seen just once. CDR3 loop: CASSLDAPGKYGYTF. The CDR3 DNA is TGTGCCAGCAGCTTAGATGCCCCAGGGAAGTATGGCTACACCTTC. This chain uses TRBV7-2 with TRBJ1-2; possible D gene TRBD1, 5 bases. The CDR3 length is 15 residues. Germline CDR1 reads SGHTA; CDR2 reads FQGNSA. V lost 1 base to trimming and J lost 5 bases, with 14 bases between them.

This chain connects TRBV2 to TRBJ2-7; 12 positions match TRBD2. The germline CDR1 and CDR2 sequences are SNHLY and FYNNEI. Trimming at V came to 3 bases and at J to 7 bases, leaving 7 bases not matched to a gene. The CDR3 contains 15 residues. The CDR3 region is CASSDRLAGGNEQYF. CDR3 sequence (DNA): TGTGCCAGCAGTGACCGGCTAGCGGGAGGGAATGAGCAGTACTTC.

The chain couples TRBV3-1 (or the pseudogene TRBV3-2) to TRBJ1-4, with D unresolved. CDR1 is LGHDT and CDR2 is YNNKEL in the germline V gene (reference sequence). V lost 1 base to trimming and J lost 13 bases, with 13 bases between them. The length of the CDR3 is 13 residues. CDR3 protein: CASSQGPIRGLFF. The CDR3 DNA sequence: TGTGCCAGCAGCCAAGGACCCATAAGAGGACTGTTTTTT.

V gene TRBV6-1 combines with J gene TRBJ2-3, with D perhaps TRBD2 (7 bases). CDR1 and CDR2 (germline): MNHNS, SASEGT. V shed 5 bases and J shed 5 bases, with 14 bases lying between them. The CDR3 runs to 14 residues. CDR3 in amino acids: CASSTVRGGDTQYF. The CDR3 DNA follows: TGTGCCAGCAGTACAGTTAGGGGGGGAGATACGCAGTATTTT.

The gene calls are TRBV27 and TRBJ1-4; a possible D gene is TRBD1 (6 bases). Germline values: CDR1 MNHEY, CDR2 SMNVEV (reference sequence). The CDR3 length is 14 residues. Trimming took off 5 bases at V and 7 bases at J, with 14 bases between the two ends. Written as DNA, the CDR3 is TGTGCCAGCAGTATCACAGGGACGGGTGAAAAACTGTTTTTT. This gives the protein CASSITGTGEKLFF.

The J gene is TRBJ1-5, the V gene TRBV28; weak D call: TRBD1 (5 bases). CDR3 length equals 13 residues. Trimming pared 10 bases from V and 5 bases from J, leaving 15 bases between. CDR1 is MDHEN and CDR2 is SYDVKM in the germline V gene. CDR3 region: CATRRRGDQPQHF. In nucleotides, the CDR3 is TGTGCCACCCGGCGGCGGGGGGATCAGCCCCAGCATTTT.

V gene TRBV28 combines with J gene TRBJ2-7; D uncertain. The germline V and J ends were trimmed by 10 bases and 2 bases, with 15 bases remaining between them. The germline V gene has CDR1 MDHEN and CDR2 SYDVKM. The CDR3 totals 13 residues. For the CDR3, the DNA is TGTGCCACAGACTCCCCCGTGCCCTACGAGCAGTACTTC. It encodes CATDSPVPYEQYF.

The chain employs TRBV19 and TRBJ2-7; 12 nucleotides agree with TRBD2. The CDR3 sequence is 16 residues long. With 5 bases clipped from V and 0 bases from J, the junction kept 5 bases outside the gene matches. Germline V lookup: CDR1 LNHDA, CDR2 SQIVND (reference sequence). The CDR3 reads CASSLLTSGSSYEQYF. The CDR3 DNA reads as TGTGCCAGTAGTCTGCTGACTAGCGGGAGCTCCTACGAGCAGTACTTC.

This clone was counted a few times. The rearrangement joins TRBV28 to TRBJ2-1; D is possibly TRBD2 (6 bases). The CDR3 is made up of 16 amino acids. CDR1 is MDHEN, CDR2 SYDVKM, per germline. Trimming shortened V by 5 bases and J by 0 bases, and 14 bases separated the two germline ends. The CDR3 sequence: CASSPISGLSYNEQFF. CDR3 coding DNA: TGTGCCAGCAGTCCGATTAGCGGACTCTCCTACAATGAGCAGTTCTTC.

This chain connects TRBV20-1 to TRBJ2-7; TRBD2 matches at 9 bases. The CDR3 has 13 amino acids. CDR1 DFQATT and CDR2 SNEGSKA come from the germline V gene (reference sequence). The J segment lost 12 bases and the V segment lost 3 bases, leaving 12 bases of the junction unmatched. The CDR3 reads CSASGFGREGMYF. The CDR3 DNA reads TGCAGTGCTAGTGGCTTTGGGCGGGAGGGGATGTACTTC.

This chain connects TRBV2 to TRBJ1-2; D is undetermined. V was shortened by 11 bases and J by 5 bases, with 15 bases between the two germline ends. The CDR3 loop spans 12 amino acids. The germline V gene encodes CDR1 SNHLY and CDR2 FYNNEI. The CDR3 protein is CAFSITEYGYTF. For the CDR3, the DNA is TGTGCCTTCTCTATAACAGAATATGGCTACACCTTC.

The chain uses TRBV11-1 and TRBJ2-7; D possibly corresponds to TRBD2 (5 bases). V was cut by 1 base and J by 2 bases, with 12 bases left in between. The CDR3 length is 15 residues. Germline V lookup: CDR1 SGHAT, CDR2 FQDESV (reference sequence). CDR3 in amino acids: CASSLEFGGAYEQYF. The CDR3 DNA reads TGTGCCAGCAGCTTAGAATTCGGAGGTGCCTACGAGCAGTACTTC. Combining the CDR3 with reference TRBV11-1 and TRBJ2-7 gives the whole variable domain EAEVAQSPRYKITEKSQAVAFWCDPISGHATLYWYRQILGQGPELLVQFQDESVVDDSQLPKDRFSAERLKGVDSTLKIQPAELGDSAMYLCASSLEFGGAYEQYFGPGTRLTVT.

With regard to this clone: One junction end does not reproduce the germline sequence, and a read error may be involved. The rearrangement joins TRBV28 to TRBJ1-3; unclear D gene. This CDR3 contains 16 residues. CDR1 is MDHEN and CDR2 is SYDVKM in the germline V gene. Here the CDR3 DNA reads TGTGCTAGCAGTCGGGTCGGGTCCAGCTCTGGAAACACCATATATTTT. Encoded protein: CASSRVGSSSGNTIYF.

The chain uses TRBV5-1 and TRBJ2-5; tentative D call: TRBD1 (5 bases). Trimming removed 4 bases at V and 0 bases at J, with 10 bases between. There are 14 residues in the CDR3. From germline, CDR1 is SGHRS and CDR2 YFSETQ. In DNA, the CDR3 is TGCGCCAGCAGCCCAACAGGCTACCAAGAGACCCAGTACTTC. Its translation: CASSPTGYQETQYF.

The chain couples TRBV11-3 to TRBJ2-4, with D tentatively TRBD2 (6 bases). The CDR3 loop spans 13 amino acids. Germline lookup yields CDR1 SGHNT and CDR2 YENEEA. V lost 3 bases and J lost 8, with 11 bases in between. Written as DNA, the CDR3 is TGTGCCAGCAGCTTGGAGGGAGTCGACATTCAGTACTTC. Translated: CASSLEGVDIQYF.